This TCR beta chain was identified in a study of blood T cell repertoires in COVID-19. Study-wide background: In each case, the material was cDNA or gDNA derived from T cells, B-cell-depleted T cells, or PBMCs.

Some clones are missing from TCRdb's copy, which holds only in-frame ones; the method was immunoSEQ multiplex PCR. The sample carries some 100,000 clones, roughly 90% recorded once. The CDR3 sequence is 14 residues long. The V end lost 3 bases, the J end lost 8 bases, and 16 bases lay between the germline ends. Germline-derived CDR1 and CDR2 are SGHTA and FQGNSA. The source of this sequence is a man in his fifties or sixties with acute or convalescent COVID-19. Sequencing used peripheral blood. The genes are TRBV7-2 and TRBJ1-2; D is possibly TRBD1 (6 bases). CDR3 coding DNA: TGTGCCAGCAGCTTCCGACAGGCCAAGGAGGGCTACACCTTC. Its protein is CASSFRQAKEGYTF.